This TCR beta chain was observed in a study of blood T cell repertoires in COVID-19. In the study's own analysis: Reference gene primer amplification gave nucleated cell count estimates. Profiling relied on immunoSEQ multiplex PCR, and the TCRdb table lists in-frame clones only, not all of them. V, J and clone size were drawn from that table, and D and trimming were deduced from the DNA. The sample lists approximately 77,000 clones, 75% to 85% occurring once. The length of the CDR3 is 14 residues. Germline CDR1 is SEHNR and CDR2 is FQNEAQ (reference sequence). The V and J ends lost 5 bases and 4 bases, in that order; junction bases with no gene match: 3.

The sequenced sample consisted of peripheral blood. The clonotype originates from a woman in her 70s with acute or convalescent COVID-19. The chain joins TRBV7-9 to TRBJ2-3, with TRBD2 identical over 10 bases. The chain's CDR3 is CASSQLAGSDTQYF. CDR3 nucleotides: TGTGCCAGCAGCCAACTAGCGGGGTCAGATACGCAGTATTTT.